The 3 T cell receptor beta chains given below trace back to one sample, sequenced in a study of CD8+ T cells in alopecia areata. The sequencing template was cDNA reverse transcribed from extracted RNA. The table came from immunoSEQ multiplex PCR; TCRdb's copy has only in-frame clones and leaves some out. The data show roughly 150,000 clones, about three fifths seen once. Input material: CD4+ T cells sorted from blood. The source is a human donor in good health.

This clone has more than one count but fewer than ten. The rearrangement links TRBV19 to TRBJ2-1, with TRBD2 matching over 7 bases. Unmatched junction bases numbered 14, after V lost 3 bases and J lost 6 bases. This CDR3 comprises 17 residues. Germline CDR1 and CDR2: LNHDA and SQIVND (reference sequence). CDR3 loop: CASSMGNRASGRNEQFF. The CDR3, as DNA: TGTGCCAGTAGTATGGGGAATCGCGCTAGCGGCCGCAATGAGCAGTTCTTC.

The chain joins TRBV29-1 to TRBJ1-2; D not certain. The CDR3 spans 13 residues. Germline V gene lookup returns CDR1 SQVTM and CDR2 ANQGSEA. Trimming pared 8 bases from V and 2 bases from J, leaving 15 bases between. The CDR3 DNA is TGCAGCTCAAATCGAATGCCCAACTATGGCTACACCTTC. Translated, it gives CSSNRMPNYGYTF. The whole variable domain, remainder taken from reference TRBV29-1 and TRBJ1-2, is SAVISQKPSRDICQRGTSLTIQCQVDSQVTMMFWYRQQPGQSLTLIATANQGSEATYESGFVIDKFPISRPNLTFSTLTVSNMSPEDSSIYLCSSNRMPNYGYTFGSGTRLTVV.

This sequence joins TRBV29-1 and TRBJ1-1; 9 positions agree with TRBD1. V was clipped by 4 bases and J by 9 bases; unmatched bases: 9. Per the germline V gene, CDR1 is SQVTM and CDR2 is ANQGSEA. The length of the CDR3 is 13 residues. CDR3 bases: TGCAGCGTTGTAAGGACAGGGGATATGAAAGCTTTCTTT. It yields the protein CSVVRTGDMKAFF.